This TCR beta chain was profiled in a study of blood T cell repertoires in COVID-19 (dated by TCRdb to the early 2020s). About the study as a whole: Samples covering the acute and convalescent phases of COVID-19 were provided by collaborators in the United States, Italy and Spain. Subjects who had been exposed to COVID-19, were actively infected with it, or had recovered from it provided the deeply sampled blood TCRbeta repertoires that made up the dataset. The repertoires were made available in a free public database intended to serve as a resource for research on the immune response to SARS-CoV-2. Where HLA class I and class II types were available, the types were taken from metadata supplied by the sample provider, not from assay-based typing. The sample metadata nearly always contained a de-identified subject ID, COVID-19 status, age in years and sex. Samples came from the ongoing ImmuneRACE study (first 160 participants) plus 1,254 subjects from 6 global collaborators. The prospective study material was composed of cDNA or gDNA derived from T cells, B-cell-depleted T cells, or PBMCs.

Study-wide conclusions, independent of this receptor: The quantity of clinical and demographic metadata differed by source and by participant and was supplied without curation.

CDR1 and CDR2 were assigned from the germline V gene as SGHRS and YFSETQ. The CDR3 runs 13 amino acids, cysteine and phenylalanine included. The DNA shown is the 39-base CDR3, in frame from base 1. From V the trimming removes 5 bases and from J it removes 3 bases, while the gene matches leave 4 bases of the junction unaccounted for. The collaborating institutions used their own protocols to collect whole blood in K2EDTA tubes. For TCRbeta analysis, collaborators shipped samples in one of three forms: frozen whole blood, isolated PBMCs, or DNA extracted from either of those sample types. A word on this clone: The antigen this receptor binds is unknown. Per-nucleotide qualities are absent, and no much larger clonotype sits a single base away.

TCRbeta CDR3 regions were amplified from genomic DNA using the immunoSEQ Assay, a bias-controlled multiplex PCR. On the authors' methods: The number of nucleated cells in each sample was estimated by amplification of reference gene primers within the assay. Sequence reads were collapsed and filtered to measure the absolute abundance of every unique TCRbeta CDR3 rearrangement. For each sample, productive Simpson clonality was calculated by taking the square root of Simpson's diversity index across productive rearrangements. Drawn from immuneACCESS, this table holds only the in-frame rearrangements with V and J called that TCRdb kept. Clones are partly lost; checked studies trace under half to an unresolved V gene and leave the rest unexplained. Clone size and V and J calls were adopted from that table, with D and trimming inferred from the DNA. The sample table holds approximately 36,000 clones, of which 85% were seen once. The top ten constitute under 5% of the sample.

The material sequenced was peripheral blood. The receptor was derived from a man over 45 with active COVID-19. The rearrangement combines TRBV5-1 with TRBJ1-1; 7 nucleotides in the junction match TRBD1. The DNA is TGCGCCAGCAGTCGACAGGGAGACACTGAAGCTTTCTTT. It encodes CASSRQGDTEAFF.